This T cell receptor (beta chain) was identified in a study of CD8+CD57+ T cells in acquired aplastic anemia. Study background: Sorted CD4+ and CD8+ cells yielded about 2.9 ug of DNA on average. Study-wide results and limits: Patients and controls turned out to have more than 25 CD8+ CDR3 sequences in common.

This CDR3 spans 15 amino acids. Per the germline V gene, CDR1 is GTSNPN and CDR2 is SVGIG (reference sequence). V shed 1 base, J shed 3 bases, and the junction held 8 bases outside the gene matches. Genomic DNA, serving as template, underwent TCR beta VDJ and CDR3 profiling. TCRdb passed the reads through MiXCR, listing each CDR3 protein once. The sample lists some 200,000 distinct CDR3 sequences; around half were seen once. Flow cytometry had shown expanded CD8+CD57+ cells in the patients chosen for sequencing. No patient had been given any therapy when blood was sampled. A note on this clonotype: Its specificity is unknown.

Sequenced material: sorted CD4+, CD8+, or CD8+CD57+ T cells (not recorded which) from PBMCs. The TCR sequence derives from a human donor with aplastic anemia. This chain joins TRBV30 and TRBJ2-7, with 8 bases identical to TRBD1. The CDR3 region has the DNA TGTGCCTGGAGTGCCCAGGGGGCAAATGTCTACGAGCAGTACTTC. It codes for CAWSAQGANVYEQYF.